A selection of T cell receptor beta chains follows, all from one sample in a study of T cells in Graves' hyperthyroidism and ophthalmopathy. TCRdb reanalysed the multiplex PCR reads using MiXCR and keeps one entry per CDR3 protein. The sample yields about 560,000 distinct CDR3 sequences, around 45% seen once. The sequencing sample was made of peripheral blood or thyroid tissue (not recorded which). These receptors were taken from a woman younger than 35 with Graves' hyperthyroidism. The CDR3 runs from the conserved cysteine through the conserved F or W. The order of the fields is V gene, J gene, clone size, D gene, CDR3 DNA, CDR3 protein. D genes are given only for firm matches. For some rows the clone size is stated as once, few or many, or as a class when expanded; others skip it.

TRBV12-3/TRBV12-4	TRBJ1-1	few	-	TGTGCCAGCAAAGGGTCTTGGGAGACTGAAGCTTTCTTT	CASKGSWETEAFF
TRBV7-2	TRBJ1-1	few	TRBD1	TGTGCCAGCAGCCAGCTTGAGGGACAGGGGTACACTGAAGCTTTCTTT	CASSQLEGQGYTEAFF
TRBV10-3	TRBJ1-5	many	-	TGTGCCATCAGTGAGGGTGGCAATCAGCCCCAGCATTTT	CAISEGGNQPQHF
TRBV25-1	TRBJ2-5	-	TRBD2	TGTGCCAGCAGTTCAACTAGCGCCGTCGGGGCCCACCAAGAGACCCAGTACTTC	CASSSTSAVGAHQETQYF
TRBV20-1	TRBJ1-1	-	TRBD1	TGCAGTGCTGATACAGGGGGCACTGAAGCTTTCTTT	CSADTGGTEAFF
TRBV29-1	TRBJ1-2	-	-	TGCAGCGTTGGGCAGGGCCGGGAGGATGGCTACACCTTC	CSVGQGREDGYTF
TRBV12-3/TRBV12-4	TRBJ1-5	few	-	TGTGCCAGCAGTCCGATGGTTGCTCAGCCCCAGCATTTT	CASSPMVAQPQHF
TRBV7-9	TRBJ2-7	few	TRBD2	TGTGCCAGCAGCTTAGCGAGTTTAGCGGGAGGCCCCTACGAGCAGTACTTC	CASSLASLAGGPYEQYF
TRBV5-1	TRBJ2-6	-	-	TGCGCCAGCAGTGGCGAGGCGAACGTCCTGACTTTC	CASSGEANVLTF
TRBV19	TRBJ1-1	-	-	TGTGCCACGAGACAGAAAATGAACACTGAAGCTTTCTTT	CATRQKMNTEAFF
TRBV24-1	TRBJ2-6	few	TRBD1	TGTGCCACCAGTGACCGGACAGGGTCTGGGGCCAACGTCCTGACTTTC	CATSDRTGSGANVLTF
TRBV5-1	TRBJ2-7	-	-	TGCGCCAGCAGCCCACAAGGGGACCGACTCTACGAGCAGTACTTC	CASSPQGDRLYEQYF
TRBV24-1	TRBJ1-1	-	-	TGTGCCACCAGTGATTCGTCAGGGGCTGAAGCTTTCTTT	CATSDSSGAEAFF
TRBV20-1	TRBJ2-7	-	TRBD2	TGCAGTGCTATCAGAGGGCCGGGGGGCTACGAGCAGTACTTC	CSAIRGPGGYEQYF
TRBV24-1	TRBJ2-3	few	-	TGTGCCACCAGTGACCGCAGGCCCATCACAGATACGCAGTATTTT	CATSDRRPITDTQYF
TRBV5-1	TRBJ2-3	-	-	TGCGCCAGCAGCCCCGACACAGATACGCAGTATTTT	CASSPDTDTQYF
TRBV6-1	TRBJ1-2	-	TRBD1	TGTGCCAGCCGACAGGGGCCTAACTATGGCTACACCTTC	CASRQGPNYGYTF
TRBV7-9	TRBJ2-7	-	-	TGTGCCAGCAGCTTTACAGGGAACACCGGGGAGCTGTACTTC	CASSFTGNTGELYF
TRBV12-3/TRBV12-4	TRBJ1-4	-	-	TGTGCCAGCAGTTTATCGGCAGGGAATGAAAAACTGTTTTTT	CASSLSAGNEKLFF
TRBV29-1	TRBJ2-7	many	-	TGCAGCGTTGAACGGAGAGCGAGGCAGTACTTC	CSVERRARQYF
TRBV4-1	TRBJ2-7	few	-	TGTGCCAGCAGTGAAGCAGTTTCCTACGAGCAGTACTTC	CASSEAVSYEQYF
TRBV20-1	TRBJ2-5	-	TRBD2	TGCAGTGCTAGCCGACTAGCGGTGGGGGAGACCCAGTACTTC	CSASRLAVGETQYF
TRBV4-1	TRBJ2-7	-	-	TGCGCCAGCAGCCAGGGAAGACTAGGTTACGAGCAGTACTTC	CASSQGRLGYEQYF
TRBV19	TRBJ2-2	once	TRBD1	TGTGCCAGTAGTCCATGGGACAGGGGGACCGGGGAGCTGTTTTTT	CASSPWDRGTGELFF
TRBV19	TRBJ1-4	-	-	TGTGCCAGTAGTATATCAGGACGTGCGAGCGAAAAACTGTTTTTT	CASSISGRASEKLFF
TRBV2	TRBJ1-6	-	-	TGTGCCAGCAGTGACTCGGGGGCAGGTTCACCCCTCCACTTT	CASSDSGAGSPLHF
TRBV20-1	TRBJ2-7	many	-	TGCAGTGCCCGCCAGGGACACGAGCAGTACTTC	CSARQGHEQYF
TRBV20-1	TRBJ2-5	-	-	TGCAGTCCCAGACTAGGAGACCCACAAGAGACCCAGTACTTC	CSPRLGDPQETQYF
TRBV7-9	TRBJ2-6	-	TRBD1	TGTGCCAGCAGTTCACAGGGGGTGAGGGCTGGGGCCAACGTCATGACTTTC	CASSSQGVRAGANVMTF
TRBV10-3	TRBJ1-5	-	-	TGTGCCAGCGGAGGGGGAAGCAATCAGCCCCAGCATTTT	CASGGGSNQPQHF
TRBV29-1	TRBJ2-2	-	TRBD1	TGCAGCGGGGGACAGGCCGCCACCGGGGAGCTGTTTTTT	CSGGQAATGELFF
TRBV7-9	TRBJ2-7	many	-	TGTGCCAGCAGCTTACAGGGGGAGCAGTACTTC	CASSLQGEQYF
TRBV15	TRBJ1-4	few	TRBD1	TGTGCCACCAGCATTTACCCCAGACAGGGTAATGAAAAACTGTTTTTT	CATSIYPRQGNEKLFF
TRBV6-6	TRBJ1-5	many	-	TGTGCCAGCAGCTACGGGGGTAATCAGCCCCAGCATTTT	CASSYGGNQPQHF
TRBV29-1	TRBJ2-3	-	TRBD2	TGCAGCGTCAGGACTAGCGGAAGCACAGATACGCAGTATTTT	CSVRTSGSTDTQYF
TRBV7-9	TRBJ2-1	-	-	TGTGCCAGCAGCTCCAGACATGAGCAGTTCTTC	CASSSRHEQFF
TRBV7-8	TRBJ2-5	-	-	TGTGCCAGCGGCTTAGTCCAGGAGGCCCAGTACTTC	CASGLVQEAQYF
TRBV29-1	TRBJ2-6	many	-	TGCAGCGTTGGGATTTCTGGGGCCAACGTCCTGACTTTC	CSVGISGANVLTF
TRBV5-5	TRBJ1-1	few	-	TGTGCCAGCAGCTTCCCGCTTAGAGACAGTGAAGCTTTCTTT	CASSFPLRDSEAFF
TRBV25-1	TRBJ1-2	-	-	TGTGCCAGCAGTAGCCATGAGGGGCCTGGCTACACCTTC	CASSSHEGPGYTF
TRBV11-2	TRBJ1-2	-	-	TGTGCCAGCAGCCCAGGACTCTTCTATGGCTACACCTTC	CASSPGLFYGYTF
TRBV7-2	TRBJ1-2	many	TRBD1	TGTGCCAGCAGCCCAAGGGGACAGTATGGCTACACCTTC	CASSPRGQYGYTF
TRBV7-2	TRBJ2-5	-	-	TGCGCCAGCAGTTCGGGCAGGACGTTGACAGATACGCAGTACTTC	CASSSGRTLTDTQYF
TRBV7-3	TRBJ2-7	many	-	TGTGCCAGCAGCTTAAGCCCTAACTACGAGCAGTACTTC	CASSLSPNYEQYF
TRBV7-3	TRBJ2-6	-	-	TGTGCCAGCAGCCGACAAGACAGCTCTGGGGCCAACGTCCTGACTTTC	CASSRQDSSGANVLTF
TRBV7-9	TRBJ2-1	-	TRBD1	TGTGCCAGCAGCTCGTCCCGGGACAGGGTCGATGAGCAGTTCTTC	CASSSSRDRVDEQFF
TRBV2	TRBJ2-5	-	TRBD1	TGTGCCAGCAGTGACGACAGGGACGAAGAGACCCAGTACTTC	CASSDDRDEETQYF
TRBV7-2	TRBJ2-5	many	-	TGTGCCAGCAGCTCCGTTCCCCAAGAGACCCAGTACTTC	CASSSVPQETQYF
TRBV7-9	TRBJ1-6	-	TRBD1	TGTGCCAGCAGCTTGGTAGGGACAGGGAATTCACCCCTCCACTTT	CASSLVGTGNSPLHF
TRBV2	TRBJ2-7	few	TRBD2	TGTGCCAGCAGCGGATCATGGACTAGCGGTTCCTACGAGCAGTACTTC	CASSGSWTSGSYEQYF
TRBV7-9	TRBJ2-2	many	TRBD2	TGCGCCAGCAGCCAAGGCGGGAGAGGGACCGGGGAGCTGTTTTTT	CASSQGGRGTGELFF
TRBV7-2	TRBJ2-7	few	-	TGTGCCAGCAGCGTTTCCGGGACGGCGACCTACGAGCAGTACTTC	CASSVSGTATYEQYF
TRBV20-1	TRBJ1-1	-	-	TGCAGTGCTAGAGATCTCCCAGGGGAGAACACTGAAGCTTTCTTT	CSARDLPGENTEAFF
TRBV7-2	TRBJ1-2	few	-	TGCGCCAGCAGCCAACCCGGACAGAACTATGGCTACACCTTC	CASSQPGQNYGYTF
TRBV20-1	TRBJ1-2	-	-	TGCAGTGCTAGAGTGGGGGCCTATGGCTACACCTTC	CSARVGAYGYTF
TRBV10-3	TRBJ2-7	-	-	TGTGCCATCAGTGAGTCGGGAGATACCCCCTACGAGCAGTACTTC	CAISESGDTPYEQYF
TRBV11-3	TRBJ2-7	-	-	TGTGCCAGCAGCTTAGTCTACTCAGTAAGTCCCTACGAGCAGTACTTC	CASSLVYSVSPYEQYF
TRBV15	TRBJ1-6	-	TRBD1	TGTGCCACCAGCAGAGAGGTCGACAGGGCTTATTCACCCCTCCACTTT	CATSREVDRAYSPLHF
TRBV20-1	TRBJ1-1	-	-	TGCAGAGCCCAACAAGACAGGACTGAAGCTTTCTTT	CRAQQDRTEAFF
TRBV19	TRBJ2-7	few	TRBD1	TGTGCCAGTAGTATGAGACTGGCGGGACAGGGGTCCTACGAGCAGTACTTC	CASSMRLAGQGSYEQYF